This record looks at one T cell receptor beta chain sequence and its context. The data belong to a study of blood T cell repertoires in COVID-19. Overall study context: Spain, Italy and the United States supplied samples that represented acute and convalescent COVID-19. T cells, B-cell-depleted T cells, or PBMCs provided the cDNA or gDNA that served as material.

Study processing details: Estimation of nucleated cell counts was performed using reference gene primer amplification. Only in-frame clones appear in the TCRdb table, and some are missing; sequencing was by immunoSEQ multiplex PCR. V, J and clone size are taken as reported in that table, and D and trimming were inferred from the DNA itself. This table has 100,000 to 150,000 clones, about 80% appearing once. The CDR3 covers 17 residues. The germline V gene encodes CDR1 LGHNA and CDR2 YSLEER. V was clipped by 4 bases and J by 1 base, with 18 bases between them. This TCR derives from a man aged 40-55 years with active or convalescent COVID-19. The sample comprised peripheral blood. The V and J genes are TRBV4-3 and TRBJ2-3; TRBD2 is a possible D gene (7 bases). CDR3 loop: CASSPLWGGAGTDTQYF. CDR3 nucleotides: TGCGCCAGCAGCCCTCTGTGGGGGGGGGCCGGCACAGATACGCAGTATTTT.